This entry concerns a single T cell receptor (beta chain). What it recognizes is unknown. Just one base apart from a much larger clone, this may be a read error. These data belong to a study of molecular identifiers for immune sequencing clone quantification. Germline V gene lookup returns CDR1 MDHEN and CDR2 SYDVKM. The CDR3 covers 16 residues. V shed 2 bases, J shed 4 bases, and the junction held 6 bases outside the gene matches. The use of previously described methods and listed TCR primers produced the bulk TCR libraries. TCRdb re-derived calls from the PCR reads in MiXCR, one entry per CDR3 protein. The sample has approximately 590,000 distinct CDR3 sequences, 25% seen once. Sorted cells numbering roughly 20,000 to 1,000,000, with 10%, 30% or 50% RNA, yielded the naive CD8 libraries. Naive CD8 T cells were sorted as CD8+CD4-CCR7+CD45RA+. Findings of the study overall: Over 99% of effector molecules, but under 1% in naive cells, were held by clones with more than 20 RNA copies.

Sequencing was carried out using naive CD8+ T cells from blood, with Jurkat cell RNA spiked in. The subset here: FACS-sorted CD8+CD4-CCR7+CD45RA+ naive T cells. This rearrangement joins TRBV28 to TRBJ2-3, with 10 bases that match TRBD2. The sequence was obtained from a human donor in good health. Some libraries in this study had Jurkat cell RNA spiked in. DNA of the CDR3: TGTGCCAGCAGTTTAATAAGCGGGAGGGCGTCAGATACGCAGTATTTT. Amino acid sequence: CASSLISGRASDTQYF.